Listed here are 10 T cell receptor beta chains from one sample, sequenced in a study of radiation and T cells in renal cell carcinoma. Method: immunoSEQ multiplex PCR; TCRdb's copy keeps in-frame clones and lacks some. Seen here are tens of thousands of clones, roughly 85% observed once, and the top ten hold approximately 2.4%. Specified time point: blood 4 weeks post-SBRT, at nephrectomy. Treatment in this sample: 15 Gy SBRT to primary tumor, nephrectomy 4 weeks later. The material sequenced was blood, taken from a patient whose treatment included radiotherapy and nephrectomy. The source is a woman between 55 and 75 years old with renal cell carcinoma.

The chain joins TRBV19 to TRBJ1-2; D is unclear. CDR3 size: 12 residues. The germline gives CDR1 LNHDA, CDR2 SQIVND (reference sequence). V shed 7 bases and J shed 3 bases, with 9 bases lying between them. CDR3: CASKNTDYGYTF. CDR3 nucleotide sequence: TGTGCCAGTAAAAACACCGACTATGGCTACACCTTC.

Note on this clone: A junction boundary mismatches the germline segment, possibly from a read error. The CDR3 region has the DNA TGTGCCAGCAGTTCCTACAACAGTGAAGCTTTCTTT. It codes for CASSSYNSEAFF. The chain couples TRBV28 to TRBJ1-1; D not resolved. Germline V gives CDR1 MDHEN, CDR2 SYDVKM. The CDR3 has 12 amino acids. Full variable domain (rest looked up from reference TRBV28 and TRBJ1-1): DVKVTQSSRYLVKRTGEKVFLECVQDMDHENMFWYRQDPGLGLRLIYFSYDVKMKEKGDIPEGYSVSREKKERFSLILESASTNQTSMYLCASSSYNSEAFFGQGTRLTVV.

The chain uses TRBV7-2 and TRBJ2-5; D might be TRBD2 (6 bases). The better agreement between TRBJ2-7 and the DNA end casts doubt on the J call. CDR3 size: 13 residues. Germline-derived CDR1 and CDR2 are SGHTA and FQGNSA. DNA for the CDR3: TGTGCCAGCAGCCCCCTGGGGGGTTACGAGCAGTACTTC. Its translation is CASSPLGGYEQYF.

This clone was observed a handful of times. The chain recombines TRBV9 with TRBJ2-2; no definite D call. The V and J ends lost 0 bases and 1 base respectively, with 4 bases between them. Germline values: CDR1 SGDLS, CDR2 YYNGEE. CDR3 length: 14 amino acids. The CDR3 loop reads CASSVDWNTGELFF. CDR3 in DNA: TGTGCCAGCAGCGTAGACTGGAACACCGGGGAGCTGTTTTTT. Using reference TRBV9 and TRBJ2-2 for the parts outside the CDR3, the full variable domain is DSGVTQTPKHLITATGQRVTLRCSPRSGDLSVYWYQQSLDQGLQFLIQYYNGEERAKGNILERFSAQQFPDLHSELNLSSLELGDSALYFCASSVDWNTGELFFGEGSRLTVL.

The chain links TRBV27 to TRBJ2-3; TRBD2 matches 9 bases. With V trimmed by 2 bases and J by 3 bases, 0 bases remained unmatched. CDR1 is MNHEY, CDR2 SMNVEV, per germline (reference sequence). The CDR3 sequence is 14 residues long. CDR3 bases: TGTGCCAGCAGTTTAAGCGGGAGGACAGATACGCAGTATTTT. It translates to CASSLSGRTDTQYF.

This chain uses TRBV19 with TRBJ1-2; a weak D match, TRBD1 (5 bases). Germline V gene lookup returns CDR1 LNHDA and CDR2 SQIVND (reference sequence). The V and J ends lost 7 bases and 4 bases respectively, with 19 bases between them. This CDR3 region has 15 residues. The chain's CDR3 is CASTPLGGQGYGYTF. CDR3 DNA: TGTGCCAGTACCCCATTGGGGGGTCAGGGCTATGGCTACACCTTC.

The CDR3 loop is CASSPISGGGWANVLTF. DNA for the CDR3: TGTGCCAGTAGTCCGATTAGCGGGGGAGGCTGGGCCAACGTCCTGACTTTC. V usage is TRBV19 and J usage is TRBJ2-6; 9 nucleotides align to TRBD2. J was trimmed by 5 bases and V by 5 bases; bases with no gene match: 10. The germline V gene has CDR1 LNHDA and CDR2 SQIVND (reference sequence). The CDR3 runs to 17 residues.

This clone showed up just once. The chain is built from TRBV11-1 and TRBJ2-7; TRBD1 agrees at 9 bases. Germline loops: CDR1 SGHAT, CDR2 FQDESV (reference sequence). V trimming: 5 bases; J trimming: 4 bases; junction bases outside the gene matches: 6. The CDR3 is 14 amino acids. The CDR3 bases are TGTGCCAGCAGCCGCCCGGGACAGGGTTACGAGCAGTACTTC. The encoded protein is CASSRPGQGYEQYF. Supplemented by reference TRBV11-1 and TRBJ2-7, the full variable domain reads EAEVAQSPRYKITEKSQAVAFWCDPISGHATLYWYRQILGQGPELLVQFQDESVVDDSQLPKDRFSAERLKGVDSTLKIQPAELGDSAMYLCASSRPGQGYEQYFGPGTRLTVT.

The chain has TRBV19 and TRBJ1-1; D is possibly TRBD1 (5 bases). Germline V CDR1 and CDR2: LNHDA, SQIVND (reference sequence). The V end was cut by 6 bases, the J end by 1 base, with 15 bases between. The CDR3 totals 15 residues. Here the CDR3 DNA reads TGTGCCAGTAGGTGGGCGGGACCGCAGAACACTGAAGCTTTCTTT. As protein: CASRWAGPQNTEAFF.

The gene calls are TRBV4-2 and TRBJ2-3; weak D call: TRBD1 (5 bases). The germline V and J ends were trimmed by 0 bases and 0 bases, with 7 bases remaining between them. The CDR3 extends over 15 amino acids. CDR1 LGHNA and CDR2 YNFKEQ come from the germline V gene. The CDR3 coding sequence is TGTGCCAGCAGCCAAGATCCAGGGAGCACAGATACGCAGTATTTT. As protein: CASSQDPGSTDTQYF.